This T cell receptor beta chain was recorded in a study of cytomegalovirus exposure and HLA in healthy donors. Study results and limitations: In a later analysis, specific HLA alleles were associated with 16,000 or so TCR beta sequences at a 0.05 false discovery rate.

Healthy bone marrow donors made up the donor group. A remark on this clone: What it recognizes is unknown.

The primer mix had 60 Vbeta and 13 Jbeta primers. Authors' processing steps: In a later analysis, about 9.9 million of about 80 million unique beta chains occurred in at least two donors. Here immunoSEQ multiplex PCR was the method, and the copy in TCRdb shows in-frame clones only, minus some. That table supplies the V and J calls and clone size; D and trimming were determined from the DNA. Of 130,000 to 150,000 clones listed, more than 60% are singletons. The length of the CDR3 is 13 residues. Germline CDR1 reads MNHEY; CDR2 reads SVGAGI. V lost 5 bases and J 9 bases, leaving 14 bases between the germline ends.

The chain uses TRBV6-5 and TRBJ2-1; the D gene is possibly TRBD1 (5 bases). Sequencing was carried out using PBMCs. The TCR sequence derives from a male donor in good health and CMV-seronegative. For the CDR3, the DNA is TGTGCCAGCAGTCAGGGCCCGAGGAGTGAGCAGTTCTTC. As protein: CASSQGPRSEQFF.